The clone carrying this T cell receptor beta chain was observed once. The data were obtained in a study of blood T cell repertoires in COVID-19. Profiled with immunoSEQ multiplex PCR; TCRdb holds only in-frame clones, not every one. Among 200,000 to 250,000 clones listed, roughly 80% were seen once. Trimming shortened V by 1 base and J by 2 bases, and 9 bases separated the two germline ends. The germline CDR1 and CDR2 sequences are SEHNR and FQNEAQ (reference sequence). CDR3 size: 14 residues. J is TRBJ2-7 and V is TRBV7-9; D remains ambiguous. Material for sequencing was PBMCs or T cells enriched from blood (not recorded which). The TCR sequence derives from a middle-aged woman with acute COVID-19. The CDR3 region has the DNA TGTGCCAGCAGCTTAGGAGCGAGCCCCTACGAGCAGTACTTC. This encodes CASSLGASPYEQYF.